The entry that follows covers one T cell receptor (beta chain) sequence. Its specificity is not known. A much larger clone differs by one base, so this may be a read error. Trimming took off 6 bases at V and 1 base at J, with 10 bases between the two ends. There are 14 residues in the CDR3. As for time point: persistent/refractory GD, antithyroid drugs over 5 years with positive TRAb. Preparation of the TCR library used RNA extracted from PBMCs. Patients of an endocrinology department in Xi'an, China, were included. Arm-PCR of CDR3 regions and iRepertoire HTBI primers were used to build TCR beta libraries. One entry per CDR3 protein results from TCRdb running MiXCR on the multiplex PCR reads. The table includes some 370,000 distinct CDR3 sequences, roughly 20% detected once. This entry comes from a study of regulatory T cells in long-lasting Graves disease. Whole-study findings and limits: There were preferences for TRBV28, TRBJ1-2 and TRBJ2-5 in persistent disease.

The J gene is TRBJ1-3, the V gene TRBV12-3 or TRBV12-4, with D uncertain. This receptor was identified in a female donor with Graves disease. The specimen comprised peripheral blood mononuclear cells (PBMCs), sampled when the disease was refractory, from a patient treated with antithyroid drugs. Here the CDR3 reads CASSPKSSGNTIYF. DNA for the CDR3: TGTGCCAGCAGCCCTAAGAGTTCTGGAAACACCATATATTTT.